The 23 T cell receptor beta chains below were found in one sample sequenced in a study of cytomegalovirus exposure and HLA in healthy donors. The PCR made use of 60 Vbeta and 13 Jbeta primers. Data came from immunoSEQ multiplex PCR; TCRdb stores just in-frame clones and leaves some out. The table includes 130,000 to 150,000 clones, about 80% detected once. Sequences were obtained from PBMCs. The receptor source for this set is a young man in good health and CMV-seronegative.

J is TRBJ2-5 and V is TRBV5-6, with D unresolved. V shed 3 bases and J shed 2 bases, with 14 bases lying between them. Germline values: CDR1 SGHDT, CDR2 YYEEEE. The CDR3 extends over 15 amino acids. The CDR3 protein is CASSSFNIIQETQYF. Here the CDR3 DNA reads TGTGCCAGCAGCTCTTTCAACATAATACAAGAGACCCAGTACTTC.

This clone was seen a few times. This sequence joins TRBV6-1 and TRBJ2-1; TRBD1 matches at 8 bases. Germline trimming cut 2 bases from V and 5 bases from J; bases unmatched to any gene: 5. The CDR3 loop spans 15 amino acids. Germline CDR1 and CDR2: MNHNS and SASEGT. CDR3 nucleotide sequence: TGTGCCAGCAGTGAACGACAGGGGCGGGACAATGAGCAGTTCTTC. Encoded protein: CASSERQGRDNEQFF.

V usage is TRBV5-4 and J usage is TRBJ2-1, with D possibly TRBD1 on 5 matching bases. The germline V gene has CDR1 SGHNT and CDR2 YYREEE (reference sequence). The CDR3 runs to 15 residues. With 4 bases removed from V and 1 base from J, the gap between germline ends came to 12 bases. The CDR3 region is CASSIGDRSYNEQFF. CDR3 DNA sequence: TGTGCCAGCAGCATAGGGGATCGATCCTACAATGAGCAGTTCTTC.

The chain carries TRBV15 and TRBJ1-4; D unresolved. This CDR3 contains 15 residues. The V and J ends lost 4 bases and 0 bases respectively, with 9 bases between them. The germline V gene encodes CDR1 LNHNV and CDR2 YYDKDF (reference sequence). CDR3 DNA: TGTGCCACCAGCATAAGACTTACAACTAATGAAAAACTGTTTTTT. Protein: CATSIRLTTNEKLFF.

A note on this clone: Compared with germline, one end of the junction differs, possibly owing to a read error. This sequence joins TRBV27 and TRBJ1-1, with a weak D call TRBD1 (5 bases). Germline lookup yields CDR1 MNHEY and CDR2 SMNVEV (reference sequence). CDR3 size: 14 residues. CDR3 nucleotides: TGTGCCAGCAGGTTATGGGGGGGGTACACTGAAGCTTTCTTT. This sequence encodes CASRLWGGYTEAFF.

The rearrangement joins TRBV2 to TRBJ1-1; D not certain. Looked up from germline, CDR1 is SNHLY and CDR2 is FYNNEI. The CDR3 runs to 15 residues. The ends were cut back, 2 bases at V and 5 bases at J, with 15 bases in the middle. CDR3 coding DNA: TGTGCCAGCAGTGAAATGCGGGCAGGAAGAACTGAAGCTTTCTTT. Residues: CASSEMRAGRTEAFF.

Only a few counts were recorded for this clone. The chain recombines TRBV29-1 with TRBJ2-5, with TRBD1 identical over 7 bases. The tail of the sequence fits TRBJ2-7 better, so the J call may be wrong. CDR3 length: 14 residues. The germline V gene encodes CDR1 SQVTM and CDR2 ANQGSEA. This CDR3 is CSVAGQTSSYEQYF. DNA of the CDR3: TGCAGCGTTGCGGGACAGACGAGCTCCTACGAGCAGTACTTC.

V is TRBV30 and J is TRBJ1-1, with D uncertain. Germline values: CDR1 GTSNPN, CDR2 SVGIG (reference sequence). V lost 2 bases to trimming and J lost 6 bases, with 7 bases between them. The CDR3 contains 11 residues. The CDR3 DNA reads TGTGCCTGGAGTCTGAGGGCTGAAGCTTTCTTT. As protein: CAWSLRAEAFF. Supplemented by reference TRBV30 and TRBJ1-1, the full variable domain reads SQTIHQWPATLVQPVGSPLSLECTVEGTSNPNLYWYRQAAGRGLQLLFYSVGIGQISSEVPQNLSASRPQDRQFILSSKKLLLSDSGFYLCAWSLRAEAFFGQGTRLTVV.

DNA of the CDR3: TGTGCCAGCAGCTTTCCAGAGAACACTGAAGCTTTCTTT. Translating gives CASSFPENTEAFF. The rearrangement uses TRBV5-6 and TRBJ1-1; D gene unclear. V gave up 2 bases and J gave up 1 base, with 6 bases separating them. The CDR3 has 13 amino acids. Germline assignment: CDR1 SGHDT and CDR2 YYEEEE.

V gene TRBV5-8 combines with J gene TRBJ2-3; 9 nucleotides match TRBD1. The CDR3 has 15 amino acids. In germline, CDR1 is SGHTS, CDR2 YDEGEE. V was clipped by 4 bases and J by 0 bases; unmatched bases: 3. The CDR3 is CASSPGTGSTDTQYF. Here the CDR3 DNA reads TGTGCCAGCAGCCCAGGGACAGGGAGCACAGATACGCAGTATTTT.

As DNA, the CDR3 is TGTGCCAGCAGAGCTTTAGCTTCAACTAATGAAAAACTGTTTTTT. Its translation: CASRALASTNEKLFF. The chain is built from TRBV11-2 and TRBJ1-4, with D uncertain. Germline assignment: CDR1 SGHAT and CDR2 FQNNGV. CDR3 length: 15 amino acids. Trimming shortened V by 6 bases and J by 0 bases, and 11 bases separated the two germline ends.

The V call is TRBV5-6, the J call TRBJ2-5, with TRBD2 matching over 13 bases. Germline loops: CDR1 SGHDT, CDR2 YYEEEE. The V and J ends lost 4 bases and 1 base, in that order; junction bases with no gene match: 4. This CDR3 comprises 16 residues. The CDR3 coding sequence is TGTGCCAGCAGCCCCACTAGCGGGAGGGCCCAAGAGACCCAGTACTTC. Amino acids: CASSPTSGRAQETQYF.

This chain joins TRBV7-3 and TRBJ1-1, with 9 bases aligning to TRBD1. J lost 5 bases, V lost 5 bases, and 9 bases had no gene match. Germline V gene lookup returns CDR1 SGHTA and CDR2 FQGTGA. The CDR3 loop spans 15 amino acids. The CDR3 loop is CASSLQGQGATEAFF. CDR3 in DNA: TGTGCCAGCAGCCTCCAGGGACAGGGTGCGACTGAAGCTTTCTTT.

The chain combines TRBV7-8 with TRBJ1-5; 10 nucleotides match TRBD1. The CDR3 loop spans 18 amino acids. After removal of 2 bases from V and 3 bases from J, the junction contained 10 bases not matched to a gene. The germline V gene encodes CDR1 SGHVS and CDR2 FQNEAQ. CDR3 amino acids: CASSLKSGTGVDNQPQHF. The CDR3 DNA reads TGTGCCAGCAGCTTAAAGTCCGGGACAGGGGTGGACAATCAGCCCCAGCATTTT.

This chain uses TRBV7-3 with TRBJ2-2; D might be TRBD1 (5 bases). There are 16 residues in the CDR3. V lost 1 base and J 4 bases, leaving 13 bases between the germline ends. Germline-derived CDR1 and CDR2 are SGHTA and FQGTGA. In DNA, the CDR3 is TGTGCCAGCAGCTTAATTGGTGGGGCCCGCACCGGGGAGCTGTTTTTT. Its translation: CASSLIGGARTGELFF.

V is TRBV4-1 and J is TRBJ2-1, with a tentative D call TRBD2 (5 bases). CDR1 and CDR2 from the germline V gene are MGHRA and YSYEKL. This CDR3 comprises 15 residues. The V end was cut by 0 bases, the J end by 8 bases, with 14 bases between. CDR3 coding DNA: TGCGCCAGCAGCCAAGAATTGCTAGCTGGCTATGAGCAGTTCTTC. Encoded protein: CASSQELLAGYEQFF.

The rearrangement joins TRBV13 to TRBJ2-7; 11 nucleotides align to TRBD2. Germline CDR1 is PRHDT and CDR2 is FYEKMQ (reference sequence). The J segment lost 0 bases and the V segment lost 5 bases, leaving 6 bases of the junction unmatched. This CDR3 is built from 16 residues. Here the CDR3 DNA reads TGTGCCAGCAGCGGATACCTAGCGGGGGGCTCCTACGAGCAGTACTTC. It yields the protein CASSGYLAGGSYEQYF.

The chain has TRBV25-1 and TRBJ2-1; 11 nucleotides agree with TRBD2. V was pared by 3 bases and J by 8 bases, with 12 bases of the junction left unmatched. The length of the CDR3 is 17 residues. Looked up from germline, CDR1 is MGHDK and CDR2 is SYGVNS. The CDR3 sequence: CASSDPMTSGTPYEQFF. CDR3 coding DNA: TGTGCCAGCAGTGACCCCATGACTAGCGGGACCCCCTATGAGCAGTTCTTC.

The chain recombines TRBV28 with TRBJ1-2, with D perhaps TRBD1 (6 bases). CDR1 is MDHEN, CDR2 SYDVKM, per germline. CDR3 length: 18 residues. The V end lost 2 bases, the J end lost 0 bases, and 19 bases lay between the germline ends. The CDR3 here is CASSLLFPLRTANYGYTF. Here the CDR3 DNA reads TGTGCCAGCAGTTTACTTTTCCCCCTACGGACAGCTAACTATGGCTACACCTTC.

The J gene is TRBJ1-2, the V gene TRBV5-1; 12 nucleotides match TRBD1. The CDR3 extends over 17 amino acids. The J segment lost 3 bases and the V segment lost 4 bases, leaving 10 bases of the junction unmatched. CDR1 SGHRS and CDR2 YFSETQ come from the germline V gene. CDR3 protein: CASSPGGTGGFDYGYTF. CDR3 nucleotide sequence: TGCGCCAGCAGCCCTGGTGGGACAGGGGGCTTCGACTATGGCTACACCTTC.

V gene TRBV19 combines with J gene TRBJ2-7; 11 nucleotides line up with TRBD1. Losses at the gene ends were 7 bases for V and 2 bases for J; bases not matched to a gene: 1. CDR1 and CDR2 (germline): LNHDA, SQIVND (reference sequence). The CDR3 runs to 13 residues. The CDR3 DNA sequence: TGTGCCAGTATGGGACAGGGGGCCTACGAGCAGTACTTC. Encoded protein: CASMGQGAYEQYF. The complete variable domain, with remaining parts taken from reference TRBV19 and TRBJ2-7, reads DGGITQSPKYLFRKEGQNVTLSCEQNLNHDAMYWYRQDPGQGLRLIYYSQIVNDFQKGDIAEGYSVSREKKESFPLTVTSAQKNPTAFYLCASMGQGAYEQYFGPGTRLTVT.

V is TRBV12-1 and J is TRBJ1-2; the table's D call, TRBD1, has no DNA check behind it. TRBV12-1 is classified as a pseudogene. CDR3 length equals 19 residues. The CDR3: CASTPCPSGTGEPCEGYTF. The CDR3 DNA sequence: TGTGCCAGCACCCCTTGCCCCAGCGGGACAGGCGAGCCTTGTGAAGGCTACACCTTC.

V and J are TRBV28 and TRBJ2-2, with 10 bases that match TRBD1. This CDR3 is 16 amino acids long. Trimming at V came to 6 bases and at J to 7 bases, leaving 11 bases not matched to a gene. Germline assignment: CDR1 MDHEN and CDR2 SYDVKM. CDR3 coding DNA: TGTGCCAGCAGGATACCCCTCGGACAGGGGGACGGGGAGCTGTTTTTT. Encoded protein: CASRIPLGQGDGELFF.